In this sample, the clone carrying this T cell receptor beta chain turned up many times. These data originate in a study of T cells in Graves' hyperthyroidism and ophthalmopathy. What was amplified from RNA transcripts were TCR beta CDR3 regions. First-round RT-PCR targeting the TCR CDR3 was performed with the HTBI primer set. TCRdb ran MiXCR on the multiplex PCR reads and lists one entry per CDR3 protein. The data contain over 450,000 distinct CDR3 sequences, 14% of them singletons. The CDR3 has 15 residues. The V and J ends lost 3 bases and 5 bases respectively, with 16 bases between them. Germline assignment: CDR1 LNHDA and CDR2 SQIVND (reference sequence). Diagnostic assessment was based on clinical symptoms, serum thyroxine and TRAb, thyroid ultrasound and orbital computed tomography.

The chain carries TRBV19 and TRBJ1-2; a possible D gene is TRBD1 (6 bases). The sample consisted of blood. The receptor comes from a woman aged 18-30 years with Graves' hyperthyroidism. CDR3 loop: CASSILAGDTYGYTF. The CDR3 coding sequence is TGTGCCAGTAGTATTCTGGCAGGGGACACATATGGCTACACCTTC. The whole variable domain, remainder taken from reference TRBV19 and TRBJ1-2, is DGGITQSPKYLFRKEGQNVTLSCEQNLNHDAMYWYRQDPGQGLRLIYYSQIVNDFQKGDIAEGYSVSREKKESFPLTVTSAQKNPTAFYLCASSILAGDTYGYTFGSGTRLTVV.